These 2 T cell receptor beta chains originate from one sample sequenced in a study of T cells after yellow fever vaccination. TCRdb processed the 5' RACE reads anew with MiXCR; each CDR3 protein has one entry. The sample consists of 250,000 to 350,000 distinct CDR3 sequences, 8.7% of them appearing once. The source was CD4+ T cells sorted from PBMCs, collected 5 days after the yellow fever booster vaccination. These TCRs come from a man younger than 30 who received the YFV17D yellow fever vaccine.

This clonotype was seen more than once but under ten times. This chain connects TRBV6-1 to TRBJ2-5; D unresolved. Per the germline V gene, CDR1 is MNHNS and CDR2 is SASEGT. The CDR3 extends over 13 amino acids. V was clipped by 1 base and J by 4 bases, with 7 bases between them. The CDR3 loop is CASSEDRLETQYF. DNA for the CDR3: TGTGCCAGCAGTGAAGATAGACTAGAGACCCAGTACTTC.

This clonotype was detected only a few times. The chain couples TRBV12-3 or TRBV12-4 to TRBJ2-2; no firm D call. There are 14 residues in the CDR3. V shed 3 bases and J shed 2 bases, with 7 bases lying between them. CDR3 loop: CASSFWANTGELFF. The CDR3 DNA is TGTGCCAGCAGTTTTTGGGCCAACACCGGGGAGCTGTTTTTT.